This note documents a single T cell receptor beta chain sequence. These data originate in a study of blood T cell repertoires in COVID-19. Overall study: Sources were T cells, B-cell-depleted T cells, or PBMCs; the material itself was cDNA or gDNA.

Data came from immunoSEQ multiplex PCR; TCRdb stores just in-frame clones and leaves some out. The sample has about 270,000 clones; under 90% are singletons. The V end lost 2 bases, the J end lost 1 base, and 11 bases lay between the germline ends. The CDR3 has 15 amino acids. Germline V gives CDR1 MNHNS, CDR2 SASEGT. The specimen was peripheral blood. This sequence joins TRBV6-1 and TRBJ1-1, with D possibly TRBD1 on 6 matching bases. The origin of this receptor is an older woman with active or convalescent COVID-19. The DNA for the CDR3 is TGTGCCAGCAGTGAACCGGGACAACCGAACACTGAAGCTTTCTTT. Encoded protein: CASSEPGQPNTEAFF.